One sample yielded the 17 T cell receptor beta chains listed below, sequenced in a study of immune evolution from preneoplasia to lung adenocarcinoma (dated by TCRdb to the early 2020s). Libraries came from the immunoSEQ multiplex PCR assay. TCRdb's version of the immuneACCESS table is confined to in-frame rearrangements and falls short of the full clone set. An unresolved V gene accounts for under half of the shortfall where checked; the remainder is of unknown origin. This sample holds about 2,000 clones; approximately 84% were observed only once. The top ten constitute approximately 8.3% of the sample. Material: FFPE tissue from an adenomatous hyperplasia lung lesion. This specimen's cell subset or site label, interpreted: atypical adenomatous hyperplasia (AAH), lung preneoplasia. These receptors all stem from a donor at least 70 years old with lung adenocarcinoma.

This rearrangement joins TRBV7-6 to TRBJ2-1, with 8 positions matching TRBD2. CDR1 and CDR2 from the germline V gene are SGHVS and FNYEAQ. The CDR3 loop spans 14 amino acids. J gave up 7 bases and V 1 base, and 3 bases lay outside the gene matches. The CDR3 loop is CASSLEAGVNEQFF. The CDR3 DNA reads as TGTGCCAGCAGCTTAGAAGCGGGAGTGAATGAGCAGTTCTTC.

This clone was recorded a few times. The chain has TRBV9 and TRBJ2-7; TRBD1 matches at 7 bases. Germline V gene lookup returns CDR1 SGDLS and CDR2 YYNGEE. The length of the CDR3 is 15 residues. V dropped 2 bases and J dropped 0; count of bases not matched to a gene: 5. The CDR3 DNA reads as TGTGCCAGCAGCGTTAAGGGGGCAAGCTCCTACGAGCAGTACTTC. Protein: CASSVKGASSYEQYF.

The chain is built from TRBV2 and TRBJ2-5; D remains unclear. The length of the CDR3 is 12 residues. Germline V gene data show CDR1 as SNHLY and CDR2 as FYNNEI. V dropped 6 bases and J dropped 0 bases, with 5 bases sitting between them. The DNA for the CDR3 is TGTGCCAGCAGCCCCAACCAAGAGACCCAGTACTTC. Translation gives CASSPNQETQYF.

Note on this clone: The junction differs from germline at one of its ends, possibly a read error. V gene TRBV29-1 combines with J gene TRBJ1-1; D is perhaps TRBD1 (6 bases). The CDR3 totals 12 residues. The germline V gene encodes CDR1 SQVTM and CDR2 ANQGSEA. DNA for the CDR3: TGCAGCGTCGGGGGGGCAAACACTGAAGCTTTCTTC. This sequence encodes CSVGGANTEAFF.

The chain employs TRBV28 and TRBJ2-2, with TRBD1 identical over 8 bases. The germline gives CDR1 MDHEN, CDR2 SYDVKM. The V segment lost 7 bases and the J segment 1 base; nucleotides outside the gene matches: 5. This CDR3 has 15 amino acids. This CDR3 reads CASIPGQENTGELFF. CDR3 DNA sequence: TGTGCCAGCATCCCGGGACAGGAGAACACCGGGGAGCTGTTTTTT.

This chain uses TRBV7-9 with TRBJ2-2, with 16 bases matching TRBD2. The CDR3 is 18 residues long. V lost 4 bases to trimming and J lost 5 bases; unmatched junction nucleotides: 7. CDR1 and CDR2 from the germline V gene are SEHNR and FQNEAQ (reference sequence). CDR3 nucleotide sequence: TGTGCCAGCAGCTCAGAGGGACTAGCGGGAGGGCCGACCGGGGAGCTGTTTTTT. As protein: CASSSEGLAGGPTGELFF.

The rearrangement uses TRBV4-2 and TRBJ2-5; no reliable D call. Germline V gene sequence: CDR1 LGHNA, CDR2 YNFKEQ. V was pared by 1 base and J by 2 bases, with 8 bases between. This CDR3 has 14 amino acids. CDR3 bases: TGTGCCAGCAGCCAAGGGAATGCTCAAGAGACCCAGTACTTC. Translation gives CASSQGNAQETQYF.

The chain links TRBV19 to TRBJ2-2; no reliable D call. Trimming removed 7 bases from V and 0 bases from J, with 12 bases in between. Germline V gives CDR1 LNHDA, CDR2 SQIVND (reference sequence). The CDR3 loop spans 15 amino acids. The CDR3 sequence is CASTPANPNTGELFF. The CDR3 DNA follows: TGTGCCAGTACCCCGGCCAATCCGAACACCGGGGAGCTGTTTTTT.

CDR3 amino acids: CASSRSGPDAVNEQFF. The CDR3 nucleotides are TGTGCCAGCAGCCGAAGTGGTCCGGATGCTGTGAATGAGCAGTTCTTC. The V and J genes are TRBV7-6 and TRBJ2-1; D not resolved. The germline V and J ends were trimmed by 5 bases and 7 bases, with 21 bases remaining between them. The CDR3 spans 16 residues. CDR1 and CDR2 from the germline V gene are SGHVS and FNYEAQ. The full variable domain, with the rest looked up from reference TRBV7-6 and TRBJ2-1, is GAGVSQSPRYKVTKRGQDVALRCDPISGHVSLYWYRQALGQGPEFLTYFNYEAQQDKSGLPNDRFSAERPEGSISTLTIQRTEQRDSAMYRCASSRSGPDAVNEQFFGPGTRLTVL.

This clone occurred a few times. CDR3 nucleotide sequence: TGTGCCAGCACGATTTTCGGGGATGGCGGGAGCTGTGAGACCCAGTACTTC. Translated: CASTIFGDGGSCETQYF. V usage is TRBV9 and J usage is TRBJ2-5, with 7 bases that match TRBD2. CDR1 SGDLS and CDR2 YYNGEE come from the germline V gene. The CDR3 is 17 residues long. The V segment lost 6 bases and the J segment 5 bases; nucleotides outside the gene matches: 19.

A note on this clone: The same CDR3 arises from other DNA sequences in this sample as well. CDR3 sequence reads: CASGWTVSNYGYTF. In DNA form, the CDR3 reads TGTGCCAGCGGATGGACAGTCTCTAACTATGGCTACACCTTC. The chain recombines TRBV2 with TRBJ1-2; tentatively, D is TRBD1 (6 bases). The CDR3 has 14 residues. The ends were cut back, 8 bases at V and 0 bases at J, with 13 bases in the middle. Germline V gene lookup returns CDR1 SNHLY and CDR2 FYNNEI.

The chain employs TRBV10-2 and TRBJ2-3; D possibly uses TRBD1 or TRBD2 (5 bases each). CDR1 and CDR2 (germline): WSHSY, SAAADI. With 6 bases removed from V and 8 bases from J, the gap between germline ends came to 15 bases. There are 13 residues in the CDR3. CDR3: CASSEGPKGTQYF. CDR3 in DNA: TGCGCCAGCAGCGAGGGGCCGAAGGGTACGCAGTATTTT.

The rearrangement joins TRBV9 to TRBJ2-5; unclear D gene. Germline CDR1 reads SGDLS; CDR2 reads YYNGEE. Trimming removed 1 base at V and 0 bases at J, with 1 base between. This CDR3 has 12 residues. CDR3 sequence (DNA): TGTGCCAGCAGCGTAAACCAAGAGACCCAGTACTTC. It is translated as CASSVNQETQYF.

The chain recombines TRBV6-6 with TRBJ2-7; D remains ambiguous. Germline CDR1 reads MNHNY; CDR2 reads SVGAGI (reference sequence). Trimming cost V 6 bases and J 3 bases, with 12 bases left between them. The CDR3 runs 13 residues. The CDR3 region is CASRVRDHYEQYF. The CDR3 DNA is TGTGCCAGCAGAGTCAGAGACCACTACGAGCAGTACTTC.

This chain joins TRBV7-9 and TRBJ2-7; 12 bases are a match to TRBD2. Germline V gene sequence: CDR1 SEHNR, CDR2 FQNEAQ (reference sequence). This CDR3 has 15 amino acids. V was pared by 1 base and J by 4 bases, with 2 bases of the junction left unmatched. CDR3 sequence: CASSLGLAGGYEQYF. CDR3 nucleotides: TGTGCCAGCAGCTTAGGGCTAGCGGGAGGGTACGAGCAGTACTTC. Full variable domain (outside the CDR3, taken from reference TRBV7-9 and TRBJ2-7): DTGVSQNPRHKITKRGQNVTFRCDPISEHNRLYWYRQTLGQGPEFLTYFQNEAQLEKSRLLSDRFSAERPKGSFSTLEIQRTEQGDSAMYLCASSLGLAGGYEQYFGPGTRLTVT.

The rearrangement uses TRBV7-2 and TRBJ1-5, with unresolved D. Germline V gene sequence: CDR1 SGHTA, CDR2 FQGNSA. V was shortened by 3 bases and J by 0 bases, with 3 bases between the two germline ends. The CDR3 runs 13 residues. This chain's CDR3 is CASSFNSNQPQHF. The CDR3 nucleotides read TGTGCCAGCAGCTTTAATAGCAATCAGCCCCAGCATTTT.

This chain joins TRBV27 and TRBJ1-2; 9 bases align to TRBD1. J lost 2 bases, V lost 2 bases, and 3 bases had no gene match. The CDR3 has 15 amino acids. The germline V gene encodes CDR1 MNHEY and CDR2 SMNVEV (reference sequence). CDR3 region: CASSLVGQGNYGYTF. Here the CDR3 DNA reads TGTGCCAGCAGTTTAGTTGGACAGGGGAACTATGGCTACACCTTC.